These 32 T cell receptor beta chains originate from one sample sequenced in a study of Graves' ophthalmopathy and Graves' hyperthyroidism. For repertoire sequencing, the TCR beta CDR3 regions were amplified from RNA transcripts. Scientists carried out first-round RT-PCR using HTBI primers and then a second-round multiplex PCR. MiXCR was run by TCRdb on the multiplex PCR reads, yielding one entry per CDR3 protein. Of roughly 420,000 distinct CDR3 sequences listed, around a fifth are singletons. Sequenced: peripheral blood. These receptors all come from a woman under 30 with stable Graves' hyperthyroidism.

This clonotype was found many times. The chain is built from TRBV5-1 and TRBJ2-5; D not resolved. There are 14 residues in the CDR3. V gave up 2 bases and J gave up 4 bases, with 12 bases separating them. The germline CDR1 and CDR2 sequences are SGHRS and YFSETQ. For the CDR3, the DNA is TGCGCCAGCAGCTTCCTACCCTCCGTAGAGACCCAGTACTTC. Its translation is CASSFLPSVETQYF.

This clonotype has a count of ten or more. The chain couples TRBV6-1 to TRBJ2-5, with 9 positions matching TRBD1. Germline CDR1 is MNHNS and CDR2 is SASEGT. The CDR3 spans 14 residues. V lost 5 bases, J lost 5 bases, and 6 bases stayed unmatched. The chain's CDR3 is CASSQGQGAETQYF. CDR3 DNA sequence: TGTGCCAGCAGTCAGGGACAGGGCGCGGAGACCCAGTACTTC.

There are many counts of this clonotype. The chain recombines TRBV9 with TRBJ1-1; the match to TRBD1 covers 10 bases. The CDR3 runs to 15 residues. V lost 0 bases to trimming and J lost 10 bases; unmatched junction nucleotides: 9. Per the germline V gene, CDR1 is SGDLS and CDR2 is YYNGEE. The CDR3 spells CASSVVGAGDRGAFF. The DNA of the CDR3 is TGTGCCAGCAGCGTAGTAGGGGCCGGGGACAGGGGAGCTTTCTTT.

This clonotype was counted many times. The rearrangement links TRBV6-5 to TRBJ2-5; no reliable D call. Trimming removed 1 base from V and 4 bases from J, with 13 bases in between. The germline CDR1 and CDR2 sequences are MNHEY and SVGAGI. CDR3 length: 15 amino acids. CDR3 sequence reads: CASSYFEGPGETQYF. The CDR3, as DNA: TGTGCCAGCAGTTACTTCGAAGGACCGGGAGAGACCCAGTACTTC.

This clonotype was detected ten times or more. This chain links TRBV6-2 or TRBV6-3 with TRBJ1-1, with no clear D. V was pared by 7 bases and J by 4 bases, with 10 bases between. The CDR3 has 12 residues. Germline V gene lookup returns CDR1 MNHEY and CDR2 SVGEGT. The DNA for the CDR3 is TGTGCCAGCAATCGCTTGGGCACTGAAGCTTTCTTT. Translation gives CASNRLGTEAFF.

In its sample, this clonotype was seen many times. The gene calls are TRBV28 and TRBJ1-5; 9 positions agree with TRBD1. V dropped 5 bases and J dropped 2; count of bases not matched to a gene: 10. This CDR3 contains 17 residues. The V gene's germline CDR1 is MDHEN and CDR2 SYDVKM. The CDR3 loop reads CASSPGTGLAGNQPQHF. The CDR3 nucleotides are TGTGCCAGCAGTCCCGGGACAGGGCTTGCGGGCAATCAGCCCCAGCATTTT.

This clonotype was observed many times. The chain is built from TRBV30 and TRBJ2-2, with a weak D call TRBD2 (5 bases). The CDR3 runs to 13 residues. Trimming cost V 3 bases and J 3 bases, with 8 bases left between them. Germline CDR1 and CDR2: GTSNPN and SVGIG (reference sequence). DNA for the CDR3: TGTGCCTGGAGCACTAGACACACCGGGGAGCTGTTTTTT. Encoded protein: CAWSTRHTGELFF. The full variable domain, its missing parts supplied by reference TRBV30 and TRBJ2-2, is SQTIHQWPATLVQPVGSPLSLECTVEGTSNPNLYWYRQAAGRGLQLLFYSVGIGQISSEVPQNLSASRPQDRQFILSSKKLLLSDSGFYLCAWSTRHTGELFFGEGSRLTVL.

In its sample, this clonotype was seen many times. This chain connects TRBV9 to TRBJ1-5, with D unresolved. The CDR3 length is 15 residues. The V end was cut by 0 bases, the J end by 3 bases, with 10 bases between. In germline, CDR1 is SGDLS, CDR2 YYNGEE. The CDR3 is CASSVDGRDNQPQHF. CDR3 nucleotide sequence: TGTGCCAGCAGCGTAGACGGACGGGACAATCAGCCCCAGCATTTT.

This clonotype was detected ten times or more. The chain combines TRBV7-2 with TRBJ2-5; 9 bases line up with TRBD2. Germline assignment: CDR1 SGHTA and CDR2 FQGNSA. This CDR3 is built from 15 residues. V lost 5 bases, J lost 4 bases, and 8 bases stayed unmatched. As DNA, the CDR3 is TGTGCCAGCAGCACCGGACTAGCGAGATCAGAGACCCAGTACTTC. This gives the protein CASSTGLARSETQYF.

There are many counts of this clonotype. The chain employs TRBV20-1 and TRBJ2-7; 10 nucleotides align to TRBD2. Germline CDR1 is DFQATT and CDR2 is SNEGSKA (reference sequence). CDR3 length: 12 residues. The DNA of the CDR3 is TGCAGCGAATTAGCGGGAGGTAACGAGCAGTACTTC. Translated, it gives CSELAGGNEQYF.

The table lists this clonotype with many counts. This chain links TRBV12-3 or TRBV12-4 with TRBJ2-7; D ambiguous. CDR3 length: 14 amino acids. Trimming pared 6 bases from V and 5 bases from J, leaving 17 bases between. CDR3 sequence (DNA): TGTGCCAGCAGGAGAGATACCCTCAAGAACGAGCAGTACTTC. This encodes CASRRDTLKNEQYF.

The rearrangement uses TRBV12-3 or TRBV12-4 and TRBJ2-7, with TRBD1 matching 10 bases. Germline trimming cut 6 bases from V and 1 base from J; bases unmatched to any gene: 6. The CDR3 is 15 residues long. CDR3 bases: TGTGCCAGCAGCTTGACAGGGGGCGCTTCCTACGAGCAGTACTTC. Translation: CASSLTGGASYEQYF.

This clonotype was seen ten or more times. This clone may be a read error of a much larger clone one base away. This chain connects TRBV20-1 to TRBJ2-4; a weak D match, TRBD1 (6 bases). Germline loops: CDR1 DFQATT, CDR2 SNEGSKA (reference sequence). The CDR3 is made up of 16 amino acids. In DNA, the CDR3 is TGCAGTGCCTCGAAACAGGGAAGGGTGACCAAAAACATTAAGTACTTC. Translation: CSASKQGRVTKNIKYF.

This clonotype was observed many times. V gene TRBV12-3 or TRBV12-4 combines with J gene TRBJ1-1; TRBD1 is a possible D gene (5 bases). V was cut by 3 bases and J by 5 bases, with 10 bases left in between. The CDR3 sequence is 13 residues long. The CDR3 loop is CASSFDRQTEAFF. CDR3 in DNA: TGTGCCAGCAGTTTCGACAGACAAACTGAAGCTTTCTTT.

This clonotype was recorded a few times. The chain couples TRBV6-5 to TRBJ2-1; D gene ambiguous. Trimming left V 4 bases short and J 7 bases short, with 17 bases between. The germline gives CDR1 MNHEY, CDR2 SVGAGI. This CDR3 region has 15 residues. The DNA for the CDR3 is TGTGCCAGCAGTTCCCATAGAGAGTTCAATAATGAGCAGTTCTTC. It is translated as CASSSHREFNNEQFF.

This clonotype was seen at least ten times. CDR3 amino acids: CSARNPLARETQYF. In DNA, the CDR3 is TGCAGTGCTAGAAACCCCCTCGCTCGGGAGACCCAGTACTTC. The chain has TRBV20-1 and TRBJ2-5, with D uncertain. Germline CDR1 and CDR2: DFQATT and SNEGSKA (reference sequence). This CDR3 spans 14 amino acids. Trimming stripped 2 bases from V and 5 bases from J, with 15 bases between.

This clonotype was observed a few times. The chain combines TRBV6-1 with TRBJ2-5, with D perhaps given as TRBD1 or TRBD2 (5 bases each). This CDR3 is 15 amino acids long. Germline loops: CDR1 MNHNS, CDR2 SASEGT. Trimming cost V 8 bases and J 5 bases, with 21 bases left between them. The CDR3 is CASGGQGLEVETQYF. CDR3 nucleotide sequence: TGTGCCAGCGGGGGTCAGGGTCTTGAGGTTGAGACCCAGTACTTC.

This clonotype has ten or more counts. The chain links TRBV6-5 to TRBJ1-2; TRBD1 matches 12 bases. The CDR3 runs to 13 residues. J gave up 7 bases and V 6 bases, and 3 bases lay outside the gene matches. Germline CDR1 and CDR2: MNHEY and SVGAGI. The CDR3 DNA follows: TGTGCCAGCAGGGGACAGGGGGCGCTTGGCTACACCTTC. It specifies CASRGQGALGYTF.

This clonotype has at least ten counts. The rearrangement joins TRBV6-1 to TRBJ2-7; D not resolved. V shed 3 bases and J shed 4 bases, with 13 bases lying between them. Germline V lookup: CDR1 MNHNS, CDR2 SASEGT. The CDR3 is 14 amino acids. The CDR3 is CASSDNEAVYEQYF. DNA for the CDR3: TGTGCCAGCAGTGATAATGAGGCAGTTTACGAGCAGTACTTC.

The table lists this clonotype with many counts. V and J are TRBV20-1 and TRBJ2-7; D is undetermined. CDR3 length: 10 amino acids. Germline CDR1 reads DFQATT; CDR2 reads SNEGSKA (reference sequence). Trimming took off 6 bases at V and 3 bases at J, with 6 bases between the two ends. CDR3 sequence reads: CSAEDYEQYF. As DNA, the CDR3 is TGCAGTGCGGAAGACTACGAGCAGTACTTC.

This clonotype appeared a few times. This rearrangement joins TRBV28 to TRBJ2-2, with 8 bases aligning to TRBD2. This CDR3 contains 15 residues. Unmatched junction bases numbered 10, after V lost 10 bases and J lost 3 bases. Germline lookup yields CDR1 MDHEN and CDR2 SYDVKM. The CDR3 reads CATREGSEDTGELFF. CDR3 nucleotides: TGTGCCACCCGGGAGGGTAGTGAGGACACCGGGGAGCTGTTTTTT. Full variable domain (missing parts from reference TRBV28 and TRBJ2-2): DVKVTQSSRYLVKRTGEKVFLECVQDMDHENMFWYRQDPGLGLRLIYFSYDVKMKEKGDIPEGYSVSREKKERFSLILESASTNQTSMYLCATREGSEDTGELFFGEGSRLTVL.

The table lists this clonotype with a few counts. This may stem from a read error, because a much larger clone lies one nucleotide away. The V and J genes are TRBV29-1 and TRBJ2-5, with TRBD1 matching over 9 bases. This CDR3 comprises 14 residues. Germline CDR1 and CDR2: SQVTM and ANQGSEA. In DNA form, the CDR3 reads TGCATCGTTTGGTTGACAGGGGGGCAAGAGACCCAGTACTTC. Amino acid sequence: CIVWLTGGQETQYF.

This clonotype occurred many times. This chain uses TRBV9 with TRBJ2-7; 10 positions match TRBD2. CDR3 size: 14 residues. V was clipped by 0 bases and J by 3 bases; unmatched bases: 0. The germline V gene encodes CDR1 SGDLS and CDR2 YYNGEE. The CDR3 DNA reads TGTGCCAGCAGCGTAGGACTAGCGGGCTACGAGCAGTACTTC. It codes for CASSVGLAGYEQYF.

This clonotype has a count of ten or more. The chain has TRBV2 and TRBJ1-5; D unresolved. The germline CDR1 and CDR2 sequences are SNHLY and FYNNEI. V lost 6 bases to trimming and J lost 1 base, with 10 bases between them. The CDR3 runs 14 residues. The CDR3 here is CASRREGSNQPQHF. In nucleotides, the CDR3 is TGTGCCAGCAGACGAGAAGGCAGCAATCAGCCCCAGCATTTT.

This clonotype came up many times. The chain links TRBV12-3 or TRBV12-4 to TRBJ1-1; D is uncertain. The V end was cut by 6 bases, the J end by 1 base, with 15 bases between. This CDR3 comprises 15 residues. The CDR3 here is CASSLGGGGNTEAFF. The CDR3 DNA follows: TGTGCCAGCAGCTTGGGAGGAGGAGGGAACACTGAAGCTTTCTTT.

This clonotype appeared many times. The CDR3 spells CASSPSSGSRLREQYF. CDR3 DNA sequence: TGTGCCAGCAGTCCTTCAAGCGGGAGTCGGTTGCGGGAGCAGTACTTC. The rearrangement uses TRBV12-3 or TRBV12-4 and TRBJ2-7; 8 positions match TRBD2. This CDR3 contains 16 residues. V dropped 5 bases and J dropped 7; count of bases not matched to a gene: 16.

This clonotype was recorded at least ten times. The rearrangement links TRBV7-9 to TRBJ2-7, with 7 bases matching TRBD2. Germline CDR1 SEHNR, CDR2 FQNEAQ (reference sequence). The junction had 8 bases not matched to a gene; V was cut back by 2 bases and J by 7 bases. There are 14 residues in the CDR3. CDR3 nucleotides: TGTGCCAGCAGCTTACCAGCGGGACTTGGGGAGCAGTACTTC. Encoded protein: CASSLPAGLGEQYF. The full variable domain, completed using reference TRBV7-9 and TRBJ2-7, is DTGVSQNPRHKITKRGQNVTFRCDPISEHNRLYWYRQTLGQGPEFLTYFQNEAQLEKSRLLSDRFSAERPKGSFSTLEIQRTEQGDSAMYLCASSLPAGLGEQYFGPGTRLTVT.

The rearrangement links TRBV28 to TRBJ1-5; possible D gene TRBD1, 5 bases. Germline assignment: CDR1 MDHEN and CDR2 SYDVKM. V was cut by 10 bases and J by 0 bases, with 16 bases left in between. The CDR3 loop spans 15 amino acids. The CDR3, as DNA: TGTGCCACCACTGTGGGGGACGGTAGCAATCAGCCCCAGCATTTT. Its translation: CATTVGDGSNQPQHF.

The table lists this clonotype with many counts. The rearrangement joins TRBV11-2 to TRBJ1-1; weak D call: TRBD1 (6 bases). The V end was cut by 0 bases, the J end by 3 bases, with 14 bases between. Germline V gene sequence: CDR1 SGHAT, CDR2 FQNNGV. The CDR3 has 16 amino acids. The CDR3, as DNA: TGTGCCAGCAGCTTAGATCGGCCGGGGGCGGACACTGAAGCTTTCTTT. This sequence encodes CASSLDRPGADTEAFF.

The V and J genes are TRBV30 and TRBJ1-1; D is possibly TRBD1 (6 bases). Deletions cut 4 bases from V and 3 bases from J, with 12 bases between. This CDR3 has 13 amino acids. Germline CDR1 is GTSNPN and CDR2 is SVGIG (reference sequence). CDR3 amino acids: CAWNVDSYTEAFF. The CDR3 coding sequence is TGTGCCTGGAATGTGGACAGTTACACTGAAGCTTTCTTT.

The V gene is TRBV28, the J gene TRBJ1-2; D is undetermined. Germline values: CDR1 MDHEN, CDR2 SYDVKM. The ends were cut back, 6 bases at V and 5 bases at J, with 10 bases in the middle. The length of the CDR3 is 12 residues. CDR3 sequence (DNA): TGTGCCAGCAGGGACGGGTGGTATGGCTACACCTTC. Translation: CASRDGWYGYTF.

The V call is TRBV2, the J call TRBJ2-5, with D tentatively TRBD2 (7 bases). The CDR3 spans 14 residues. Germline CDR1 SNHLY, CDR2 FYNNEI. With 8 bases removed from V and 5 bases from J, the gap between germline ends came to 18 bases. The CDR3 sequence: CASVAGGLLETQYF. CDR3 nucleotide sequence: TGTGCCAGCGTCGCCGGGGGGCTGTTGGAGACCCAGTACTTC.